The 32 T cell receptor beta chains below come from one sample, sequenced in a study of intratumoral heterogeneity in liver cancer. The repertoire was sequenced with immunoSEQ multiplex PCR; TCRdb's copy has only in-frame clones and lacks some. Of about 20,000 clones listed, around two thirds are singletons. This material consisted of tumor-adjacent normal tissue, taken before any cancer treatment. These receptors came from a woman in her seventies with hepatocellular carcinoma.

This chain uses TRBV30 with TRBJ1-2, with 11 bases that match TRBD1. The CDR3 consists of 14 residues. Trimming at V came to 6 bases and at J to 5 bases, leaving 8 bases not matched to a gene. Germline-derived CDR1 and CDR2 are GTSNPN and SVGIG (reference sequence). CDR3 coding DNA: TGTGCCTGTAGGGACAGGGGGAATTTATATGGCTACACCTTC. It codes for CACRDRGNLYGYTF.

The V call is TRBV18, the J call TRBJ1-4; the D gene is possibly TRBD1 (5 bases). Trimming left V 3 bases short and J 6 bases short, with 14 bases between. This CDR3 spans 15 amino acids. Germline lookup yields CDR1 KGHSH and CDR2 LQKENI. For the CDR3, the DNA is TGTGCCAGCTCACCGACCGGAGGGGTATATGAAAAACTGTTTTTT. This translates into CASSPTGGVYEKLFF.

This clone is medium-sized by share. CDR3 region: CASNLRRSMNTEAFF. The CDR3 DNA reads TGTGCCAGCAATCTTCGCCGGTCCATGAACACTGAAGCTTTCTTT. The rearrangement links TRBV6-5 to TRBJ1-1; D gene ambiguous. Germline assignment: CDR1 MNHEY and CDR2 SVGAGI. Trimming shortened V by 7 bases and J by 0 bases, and 15 bases separated the two germline ends. CDR3 length: 15 amino acids.

The chain has TRBV4-1 and TRBJ2-2, with D perhaps matching TRBD2 (6 bases). The CDR3 is 15 amino acids. The germline V gene encodes CDR1 MGHRA and CDR2 YSYEKL. Deletions cut 2 bases from V and 4 bases from J, with 11 bases between. The CDR3: CASSQLATFTGELFF. The CDR3 DNA follows: TGCGCCAGCAGCCAACTAGCGACGTTCACCGGGGAGCTGTTTTTT.

The rearrangement uses TRBV6-5 and TRBJ2-3; no clear D gene. The CDR3 runs to 15 residues. Germline lookup yields CDR1 MNHEY and CDR2 SVGAGI. Trimming took 7 bases from V and 2 from J, leaving 16 bases between them. The DNA of the CDR3 is TGTGCCAGCAATAGCATAGCTAGGCACACAGATACGCAGTATTTT. Translation gives CASNSIARHTDTQYF.

Comments on this clone: One end of the junction is discordant with germline, which a read error may explain. The rearrangement uses TRBV5-1 and TRBJ2-7, with 7 nucleotides matching TRBD1. CDR1 and CDR2 from the germline V gene are SGHRS and YFSETQ. The CDR3 loop spans 15 amino acids. The CDR3 DNA sequence: TGCGCCAGCAGCAGCTCCTGGGACAGCCCTCTCGGGTGGGACTTC. Protein product: CASSSSWDSPLGWDF.

This clone has only one observation. V and J are TRBV5-4 and TRBJ2-1; 8 bases are a match to TRBD2. The CDR3 length is 15 residues. Germline CDR1 is SGHNT and CDR2 is YYREEE (reference sequence). Unmatched junction bases numbered 5, after V lost 0 bases and J lost 6 bases. CDR3 sequence (DNA): TGTGCCAGCAGCTTGGCTCTCGGGAGGGCCAATGAGCAGTTCTTC. Translated, it gives CASSLALGRANEQFF. The whole variable domain, filled in from reference TRBV5-4 and TRBJ2-1, reads ETGVTQSPTHLIKTRGQQVTLRCSSQSGHNTVSWYQQALGQGPQFIFQYYREEENGRGNFPPRFSGLQFPNYSSELNVNALELDDSALYLCASSLALGRANEQFFGPGTRLTVL.

V is TRBV7-9 and J is TRBJ2-7; the match to TRBD2 covers 10 bases. The CDR3 is 14 amino acids. J gave up 2 bases and V 6 bases, and 4 bases lay outside the gene matches. Germline lookup yields CDR1 SEHNR and CDR2 FQNEAQ (reference sequence). Here the CDR3 DNA reads TGTGCCAGCAGAGCGGGAGGGCCGCCCTACGAGCAGTACTTC. This encodes CASRAGGPPYEQYF.

The V call is TRBV7-6, the J call TRBJ2-7, with 11 bases lining up with TRBD2. From germline, CDR1 is SGHVS and CDR2 FNYEAQ. This CDR3 contains 18 residues. V dropped 0 bases and J dropped 3; count of bases not matched to a gene: 10. The CDR3 loop is CASSLAATTSGSIYEQYF. The DNA of the CDR3 is TGTGCCAGCAGCTTAGCGGCCACAACTAGCGGGAGTATCTACGAGCAGTACTTC.

A few counts support this clone. V usage is TRBV6-5 and J usage is TRBJ1-2; TRBD1 aligns across 9 bases. CDR1 and CDR2 (germline): MNHEY, SVGAGI. The CDR3 is made up of 14 amino acids. With 8 bases clipped from V and 7 bases from J, the junction kept 11 bases outside the gene matches. CDR3 region: CASLTGQGSGGYTF. CDR3 nucleotides: TGTGCCAGCCTCACGGGACAGGGATCTGGTGGCTACACCTTC.

This clone appeared a few times. V is TRBV5-5 and J is TRBJ2-5; 9 bases fit TRBD1. Germline-derived CDR1 and CDR2 are SGHKS and YYEKEE (reference sequence). There are 18 residues in the CDR3. After removal of 4 bases from V and 4 bases from J, the junction contained 17 bases not matched to a gene. The CDR3 sequence is CASSARDRVPSGPETQYF. The CDR3 DNA sequence: TGTGCCAGCAGCGCCCGGGACAGGGTGCCTAGCGGTCCAGAGACCCAGTACTTC. Supplemented by reference TRBV5-5 and TRBJ2-5, the full variable domain reads DAGVTQSPTHLIKTRGQQVTLRCSPISGHKSVSWYQQVLGQGPQFIFQYYEKEERGRGNFPDRFSARQFPNYSSELNVNALLLGDSALYLCASSARDRVPSGPETQYFGPGTRLLVL.

The rearrangement uses TRBV27 and TRBJ1-2, with 8 bases identical to TRBD1. Unmatched junction bases numbered 2, after V lost 4 bases and J lost 4 bases. CDR1 is MNHEY and CDR2 is SMNVEV in the germline V gene (reference sequence). This CDR3 is built from 13 residues. The CDR3 bases are TGTGCCAGCAGTTCAACAGGGGGCTATGGCTACACCTTC. It yields the protein CASSSTGGYGYTF.

Note on this clone: Other DNA sequences from this sample encode an identical CDR3 as well. This sequence joins TRBV9 and TRBJ2-5; tentative D call: TRBD2 (6 bases). Trimming removed 4 bases from V and 2 bases from J, with 9 bases in between. In germline, CDR1 is SGDLS, CDR2 YYNGEE. The CDR3 length is 13 residues. In DNA form, the CDR3 reads TGTGCCAGCAGCAGGGACTTACAAGAGACCCAGTACTTC. Protein: CASSRDLQETQYF.

The chain employs TRBV5-1 and TRBJ2-5, with 9 bases fitting TRBD1. Per germline, CDR1 SGHRS and CDR2 YFSETQ. Germline trimming cut 7 bases from V and 4 bases from J; bases unmatched to any gene: 5. The CDR3 is 13 amino acids. The CDR3 loop reads CASGTGGSETQYF. The DNA for the CDR3 is TGCGCCAGCGGAACAGGGGGCTCAGAGACCCAGTACTTC.

The chain is built from TRBV7-3 and TRBJ2-1; 10 bases are shared with TRBD1. In germline, CDR1 is SGHTA, CDR2 FQGTGA. CDR3 length: 16 residues. Germline trimming cut 4 bases from V and 3 bases from J; bases unmatched to any gene: 6. The CDR3 DNA follows: TGTGCCAGCAGCTCATGGACAGGGGGACTCTACAATGAGCAGTTCTTC. Residues: CASSSWTGGLYNEQFF. Full variable domain (outside the CDR3, taken from reference TRBV7-3 and TRBJ2-1): GAGVSQTPSNKVTEKGKYVELRCDPISGHTALYWYRQSLGQGPEFLIYFQGTGAADDSGLPNDRFFAVRPEGSVSTLKIQRTERGDSAVYLCASSSWTGGLYNEQFFGPGTRLTVL.

The CDR3: CASTLRGGSFTDEQFF. CDR3 nucleotide sequence: TGTGCCAGCACCCTAAGAGGCGGGAGTTTTACCGATGAGCAGTTCTTC. The chain is built from TRBV7-9 and TRBJ2-1; 7 nucleotides line up with TRBD2. V was clipped by 7 bases and J by 8 bases; unmatched bases: 17. This CDR3 has 16 amino acids. The germline gives CDR1 SEHNR, CDR2 FQNEAQ (reference sequence).

V is TRBV28 and J is TRBJ1-5; the D gene is possibly TRBD1 (6 bases). Germline CDR1 MDHEN, CDR2 SYDVKM. Trimming took off 3 bases at V and 3 bases at J, with 9 bases between the two ends. The CDR3 sequence is 14 residues long. CDR3: CASSFPGDNQPQHF. The CDR3 region has the DNA TGTGCCAGCAGTTTCCCAGGGGACAATCAGCCCCAGCATTTT.

This sequence joins TRBV6-5 and TRBJ1-2, with a weak D call TRBD1 (5 bases). The CDR3 extends over 14 amino acids. Trimming shortened V by 7 bases and J by 2 bases, and 14 bases separated the two germline ends. Per the germline V gene, CDR1 is MNHEY and CDR2 is SVGAGI. This CDR3 is CASTRWGLNYGYTF. In DNA form, the CDR3 reads TGTGCCAGCACCCGCTGGGGCCTCAACTATGGCTACACCTTC.

A few counts support this clone. This chain links TRBV19 with TRBJ2-5, with a tentative D call TRBD2 (5 bases). From germline, CDR1 is LNHDA and CDR2 SQIVND (reference sequence). The V and J ends lost 7 bases and 3 bases respectively, with 12 bases between them. This CDR3 has 13 amino acids. The CDR3, as DNA: TGTGCCAGTACCGACTACGCCAAAGAGACCCAGTACTTC. Residues: CASTDYAKETQYF. Filled out from reference TRBV19 and TRBJ2-5, the complete variable domain reads DGGITQSPKYLFRKEGQNVTLSCEQNLNHDAMYWYRQDPGQGLRLIYYSQIVNDFQKGDIAEGYSVSREKKESFPLTVTSAQKNPTAFYLCASTDYAKETQYFGPGTRLLVL.

This clone turned up a few times. This chain links TRBV5-1 with TRBJ1-1; the D gene is possibly TRBD1 (5 bases). Trimming took off 2 bases at V and 4 bases at J, with 9 bases between the two ends. Germline V CDR1 and CDR2: SGHRS, YFSETQ. The CDR3 consists of 13 residues. CDR3 in amino acids: CASSFVGGTEAFF. The CDR3, as DNA: TGCGCCAGCAGCTTTGTGGGGGGCACTGAAGCTTTCTTT.

The chain links TRBV2 to TRBJ1-3, with D maybe TRBD1 (5 bases). Trimming took off 2 bases at V and 0 bases at J, with 8 bases between the two ends. The CDR3 has 15 residues. CDR1 is SNHLY and CDR2 is FYNNEI in the germline V gene. The CDR3 is CASSEIQGSGNTIYF. The CDR3 DNA sequence: TGTGCCAGCAGTGAAATTCAGGGCTCTGGAAACACCATATATTTT.

V and J are TRBV5-6 and TRBJ2-1; 7 bases align to TRBD2. Germline loops: CDR1 SGHDT, CDR2 YYEEEE. After removal of 4 bases from V and 4 bases from J, the junction contained 14 bases not matched to a gene. This CDR3 contains 17 residues. The CDR3 coding sequence is TGTGCCAGCAGCCACGAGGCTGGCGGGAGCCTGTACAATGAGCAGTTCTTC. Protein: CASSHEAGGSLYNEQFF.

This chain links TRBV2 with TRBJ2-3; 12 bases fit TRBD2. The CDR3 contains 18 residues. The germline CDR1 and CDR2 sequences are SNHLY and FYNNEI. The junction had 12 bases not matched to a gene; V was cut back by 4 bases and J by 4 bases. CDR3 in DNA: TGTGCCAGCAGTGTCCTAGCGGGAGGGCCCTTTGTGGCAGATACGCAGTATTTT. This codes for CASSVLAGGPFVADTQYF.

This clone was found once. This rearrangement joins TRBV9 to TRBJ1-3; 7 nucleotides line up with TRBD1. CDR1 and CDR2 (germline): SGDLS, YYNGEE. The CDR3 is 17 amino acids. V lost 3 bases and J lost 0; bases outside the gene matches: 9. The CDR3 is CASSEGDRLNSGNTIYF. The CDR3 nucleotides read TGTGCCAGCAGCGAGGGGGACAGACTCAACTCTGGAAACACCATATATTTT.

The chain employs TRBV7-9 and TRBJ2-2; D might be TRBD1 (6 bases). CDR1 SEHNR and CDR2 FQNEAQ come from the germline V gene (reference sequence). CDR3 size: 15 residues. V was clipped by 1 base and J by 1 base, with 7 bases between them. The CDR3 protein is CASSLVTGNTGELFF. The DNA of the CDR3 is TGTGCCAGCAGCTTAGTGACAGGGAACACCGGGGAGCTGTTTTTT.

The chain is built from TRBV4-2 and TRBJ2-2; 14 bases are shared with TRBD2. The CDR3 extends over 18 amino acids. V dropped 3 bases and J dropped 3; count of bases not matched to a gene: 6. The germline gives CDR1 LGHNA, CDR2 YNFKEQ. The chain's CDR3 is CASSHRLAGGPDTGELFF. DNA of the CDR3: TGTGCCAGCAGCCACCGACTAGCGGGAGGGCCGGACACCGGGGAGCTGTTTTTT.

This clone was counted only a few times. The rearrangement uses TRBV12-5 and TRBJ1-1; D call uncertain. Per germline, CDR1 LGHNT and CDR2 FRNRAP. This CDR3 comprises 14 residues. V lost 2 bases and J 1 base, leaving 8 bases between the germline ends. CDR3: CASGLSAGNTEAFF. The CDR3 DNA reads as TGTGCTAGTGGTTTGTCGGCTGGGAACACTGAAGCTTTCTTT.

J is TRBJ2-3 and V is TRBV6-5; the D gene is possibly TRBD2 (6 bases). The V gene lost 3 bases and the J gene lost 6 bases, with 16 bases spanning the gap. This CDR3 contains 15 residues. The V gene's germline CDR1 is MNHEY and CDR2 SVGAGI. In DNA form, the CDR3 reads TGTGCCAGCAGTTATTGGGGGGAGAGCGGGGATACGCAGTATTTT. Its protein is CASSYWGESGDTQYF.

This clone came up a few times. J is TRBJ2-3 and V is TRBV18; maybe TRBD2 (6 bases). The germline V gene encodes CDR1 KGHSH and CDR2 LQKENI. V shed 2 bases and J shed 4 bases, with 10 bases lying between them. The CDR3 is made up of 14 amino acids. The CDR3 loop reads CASSPGSGADTQYF. The CDR3 coding sequence is TGTGCCAGCTCACCAGGGTCGGGAGCAGATACGCAGTATTTT.

The CDR3 sequence: CASSLFGDRVYEQYF. The CDR3 DNA reads TGTGCCAGCAGTTTATTTGGGGACAGGGTCTACGAGCAGTACTTC. This chain connects TRBV27 to TRBJ2-7; TRBD1 matches at 9 bases. The germline gives CDR1 MNHEY, CDR2 SMNVEV (reference sequence). CDR3 length equals 15 residues. Trimming removed 1 base from V and 3 bases from J; junction bases left unmatched: 4.

The chain has TRBV27 and TRBJ2-3, with D possibly being TRBD1 (6 bases). Trimming stripped 5 bases from V and 0 bases from J, with 18 bases between. The germline V gene has CDR1 MNHEY and CDR2 SMNVEV (reference sequence). The CDR3 extends over 17 amino acids. CDR3 residues: CASSVLGQKISTDTQYF. CDR3 coding DNA: TGTGCCAGCAGTGTTTTAGGACAGAAAATAAGCACAGATACGCAGTATTTT.

The rearrangement uses TRBV19 and TRBJ1-6, with 7 bases lining up with TRBD1. Losses at the gene ends were 6 bases for V and 5 bases for J; bases not matched to a gene: 10. The V gene's germline CDR1 is LNHDA and CDR2 SQIVND (reference sequence). The CDR3 has 16 residues. CDR3 sequence reads: CASRTSRGQNNSPLHF. The CDR3 DNA sequence: TGTGCCAGTAGAACCTCAAGGGGACAGAATAATTCACCCCTCCACTTT.